The rows below give T cell receptor beta chains drawn from one sample of a study of blood T cell repertoires in COVID-19. Only in-frame clones appear in the TCRdb table, and some are missing; sequencing was by immunoSEQ multiplex PCR. The sample shows 120,000 or so clones, around four fifths of them seen only once. Sequencing was performed on peripheral blood. Source of these receptors: an elderly man with active or convalescent COVID-19. Both conserved end residues are part of each CDR3. Each record gives: clone size, D gene, J gene, V gene, CDR3 DNA, CDR3 protein. A D gene is named only where the DNA matches it firmly. Expanded clones are given a class, and other clones once, few, many or no size at all.

clone_size: -; d_call: -; j_call: TRBJ1-6; v_call: TRBV18; cdr3_nt: TGTGCCAGCTCACAACATCCAGGGGATTCACCCCTCCACTTT; cdr3_aa: CASSQHPGDSPLHF
clone_size: -; d_call: -; j_call: TRBJ2-2; v_call: TRBV6-5; cdr3_nt: TGTGCCAGCGGGCTCTATGGAACCGGGGAGCTGTTTTTT; cdr3_aa: CASGLYGTGELFF
clone_size: few; d_call: -; j_call: TRBJ2-3; v_call: TRBV27; cdr3_nt: TGTGCCAGCAGTTCCGAAATGGAGGCCGATACGCAGTATTTT; cdr3_aa: CASSSEMEADTQYF
clone_size: -; d_call: -; j_call: TRBJ2-3; v_call: TRBV6-1; cdr3_nt: TGTGCCAGCAGTGAGGGGGGTAATGCAGATACGCAGTATTTT; cdr3_aa: CASSEGGNADTQYF
clone_size: -; d_call: -; j_call: TRBJ2-7; v_call: TRBV28; cdr3_nt: TGTGCCTCCAACGCCCCGCAGGGTACTCTCGAGCAGTACTTC; cdr3_aa: CASNAPQGTLEQYF
clone_size: once; d_call: -; j_call: TRBJ1-5; v_call: TRBV12-3/TRBV12-4; cdr3_nt: TGTGCCAGCAGTTCACCCCCGGATCAGCCCCAGCATTTT; cdr3_aa: CASSSPPDQPQHF
clone_size: -; d_call: -; j_call: TRBJ1-3; v_call: TRBV5-1; cdr3_nt: TGCGCCAGCAGAGAGGGCGCCGGTGGAAACACCATATATTTT; cdr3_aa: CASREGAGGNTIYF
clone_size: -; d_call: -; j_call: TRBJ2-1; v_call: TRBV3-1/TRBV3-2; cdr3_nt: TGTGCCAGCAGCCAGTTGCCCGGGTCTTTCAATGAGCAGTTCTTC; cdr3_aa: CASSQLPGSFNEQFF
clone_size: few; d_call: -; j_call: TRBJ2-3; v_call: TRBV5-6; cdr3_nt: TGTGCCAGCTATGAAACAGTGAGCACAGATACGCAGTATTTT; cdr3_aa: CASYETVSTDTQYF
clone_size: -; d_call: -; j_call: TRBJ1-6; v_call: TRBV6-4; cdr3_nt: TGTGCCAGCAGTGACTCGCGGGGTTCACCCCTCCACTTT; cdr3_aa: CASSDSRGSPLHF
clone_size: -; d_call: TRBD1; j_call: TRBJ2-5; v_call: TRBV7-2; cdr3_nt: TGTGCCAGCAGCTTGGCGGGGACAGGGGGCCAAGAGACCCAGTACTTC; cdr3_aa: CASSLAGTGGQETQYF
clone_size: -; d_call: -; j_call: TRBJ2-1; v_call: TRBV7-2; cdr3_nt: TGTGCCAGCAGCTTATCCGTAGCGGTCTCCTACAATGAGCAGTTCTTC; cdr3_aa: CASSLSVAVSYNEQFF
clone_size: -; d_call: -; j_call: TRBJ2-7; v_call: TRBV7-2; cdr3_nt: TGTGCCAGCCGATATTGGGACCGCGGGATCTACGAGCAGTACTTC; cdr3_aa: CASRYWDRGIYEQYF
clone_size: -; d_call: -; j_call: TRBJ1-5; v_call: TRBV19; cdr3_nt: TGTGCCAGTAGTGGCAGCTCCCGGGTTCAGCCCCAGCATTTT; cdr3_aa: CASSGSSRVQPQHF
clone_size: -; d_call: TRBD1; j_call: TRBJ2-7; v_call: TRBV6-2/TRBV6-3; cdr3_nt: TGTGCCAGCAGTTACCAGCGGGGGACAGGGGAACTTCAGGCCTACGAGCAGTACTTC; cdr3_aa: CASSYQRGTGELQAYEQYF
clone_size: few; d_call: -; j_call: TRBJ2-2; v_call: TRBV7-2; cdr3_nt: TGTGCCAGCAGCTTAACGGGTCTCGGGGAGCTGTTTTTT; cdr3_aa: CASSLTGLGELFF
clone_size: -; d_call: -; j_call: TRBJ2-1; v_call: TRBV3-1/TRBV3-2; cdr3_nt: TGTGCCAGCAGCCAAGCGAGCGGGTACAATGAGCAGTTCTTC; cdr3_aa: CASSQASGYNEQFF
clone_size: -; d_call: -; j_call: TRBJ2-2; v_call: TRBV10-3; cdr3_nt: TGTGCCATCAGTGATCGGGTTGAGGAGCTGTTTTTT; cdr3_aa: CAISDRVEELFF
clone_size: once; d_call: -; j_call: TRBJ1-2; v_call: TRBV9; cdr3_nt: TGTGCCAGCAGTACAGGGACCTATGGCTACACCTTC; cdr3_aa: CASSTGTYGYTF
clone_size: -; d_call: -; j_call: TRBJ1-5; v_call: TRBV12-5; cdr3_nt: TGTGCTAGTGGTTTGGACACAGTGGCTAGCAATCAGCCCCAGCATTTT; cdr3_aa: CASGLDTVASNQPQHF
clone_size: -; d_call: TRBD1; j_call: TRBJ1-4; v_call: TRBV12-5; cdr3_nt: TGTGCTAGTGGTTTGGTCGGGACAGGGGTAACTAATGAAAAACTGTTTTTT; cdr3_aa: CASGLVGTGVTNEKLFF
clone_size: -; d_call: -; j_call: TRBJ2-2; v_call: TRBV9; cdr3_nt: TGTGCCAGCAGCGCTACTGTCACGAACACCGGGGAGCTGTTTTTT; cdr3_aa: CASSATVTNTGELFF
clone_size: -; d_call: TRBD1; j_call: TRBJ1-5; v_call: TRBV19; cdr3_nt: TGTGCCTCAAACAGGGGGCATCAGCCCCAGCATTTT; cdr3_aa: CASNRGHQPQHF
clone_size: -; d_call: -; j_call: TRBJ2-5; v_call: TRBV21-1; cdr3_nt: TGTGCCAGCAGCAATGAAACCCAACAAATCCCCTTCCAAGAGACCCAGTACTTC; cdr3_aa: CASSNETQQIPFQETQYF
clone_size: -; d_call: TRBD1; j_call: TRBJ1-4; v_call: TRBV5-4; cdr3_nt: TGTGCCAGCAGAACGACCGGGACAGGGGAGGAAAAACTGTTTTTT; cdr3_aa: CASRTTGTGEEKLFF
clone_size: -; d_call: TRBD1; j_call: TRBJ1-5; v_call: TRBV2; cdr3_nt: TGTGCCAGCAGTACAGGGGGCTATAGCAATCAGCCCCAGCATTTT; cdr3_aa: CASSTGGYSNQPQHF
clone_size: -; d_call: -; j_call: TRBJ1-1; v_call: TRBV21-1; cdr3_nt: TGTGCCAGCAGCACTTTAACCGGGACAGGGAGGGGCACTGAAGCTTTCTTT; cdr3_aa: CASSTLTGTGRGTEAFF
clone_size: -; d_call: TRBD1; j_call: TRBJ1-2; v_call: TRBV6-2/TRBV6-3; cdr3_nt: TGTGCCAGCAGTTACGGTTTGAGACAGGGGGATGGCTACACCTTC; cdr3_aa: CASSYGLRQGDGYTF
clone_size: few; d_call: -; j_call: TRBJ1-4; v_call: TRBV18; cdr3_nt: TGTGCCAGCTCACCAGAGACAGTAATTAATGAAAAACTGTTTTTT; cdr3_aa: CASSPETVINEKLFF
clone_size: -; d_call: -; j_call: TRBJ1-4; v_call: TRBV14; cdr3_nt: TGTGCCAGCAGCCAAGGTTTCACCAGGGATACTGGTGAAAAACTGTTTTTT; cdr3_aa: CASSQGFTRDTGEKLFF
clone_size: -; d_call: TRBD1; j_call: TRBJ1-1; v_call: TRBV19; cdr3_nt: TGTGCCAGTAGCAAGGAAGGGGGCTGGGCTTTCTTT; cdr3_aa: CASSKEGGWAFF
clone_size: few; d_call: TRBD1; j_call: TRBJ2-7; v_call: TRBV27; cdr3_nt: TGTGCCAGCAGTATTACCGGGACAGGGGTTAGCGAGCAGTACTTC; cdr3_aa: CASSITGTGVSEQYF
clone_size: -; d_call: -; j_call: TRBJ1-6; v_call: TRBV19; cdr3_nt: TGTGCCAGTAGTATCGCCCAGAGGTCCTATAATTCACCCCTCCACTTT; cdr3_aa: CASSIAQRSYNSPLHF
clone_size: -; d_call: -; j_call: TRBJ1-3; v_call: TRBV24-1; cdr3_nt: TGTGCCACCAGTGATTCAGGGGAAAATGGAAACACCATATATTTT; cdr3_aa: CATSDSGENGNTIYF
clone_size: once; d_call: TRBD1; j_call: TRBJ2-7; v_call: TRBV4-3; cdr3_nt: TGCGCCAGCAGCCAAGATCGGGCAGGGGGCTACGAGCAGTACTTC; cdr3_aa: CASSQDRAGGYEQYF
clone_size: -; d_call: TRBD1; j_call: TRBJ1-1; v_call: TRBV5-1; cdr3_nt: TGCGCCAGCAGCGGGGGACAGGGGGATAACACTGAAGCTTTCTTT; cdr3_aa: CASSGGQGDNTEAFF
clone_size: -; d_call: -; j_call: TRBJ1-1; v_call: TRBV27; cdr3_nt: TGTGCCACCCGACGGGGGATGAACACTGAAGCTTTCTTT; cdr3_aa: CATRRGMNTEAFF
clone_size: few; d_call: TRBD2; j_call: TRBJ2-1; v_call: TRBV29-1; cdr3_nt: TGCAGCGTTGCGCGGGGGGGATACAATGAGCAGTTCTTC; cdr3_aa: CSVARGGYNEQFF
clone_size: -; d_call: -; j_call: TRBJ1-2; v_call: TRBV6-5; cdr3_nt: TGTGCCAGCAGGGGGGGGACGTTTAGCTATGGCTACACCTTC; cdr3_aa: CASRGGTFSYGYTF
clone_size: once; d_call: TRBD1; j_call: TRBJ2-2; v_call: TRBV27; cdr3_nt: TGTGCCAGCAGTCAGCGACAGGGACGGGTCGGGGAGCTGTTTTTT; cdr3_aa: CASSQRQGRVGELFF